This is a list of T cell receptor beta chains from one sample in a study of OX40 agonist ivuxolimab in advanced cancers. Data came from immunoSEQ multiplex PCR; TCRdb stores just in-frame clones and leaves some out. The sample includes about 53,000 clones, nearly 90% of them seen just once. The source was CD4+ or CD8+ T cells sorted from blood, collected in a trial of the OX40 agonist ivuxolimab. Source of these receptors: an adult with an advanced solid tumor such as melanoma, head and neck, liver or kidney cancer. CDR3s include the opening cysteine and the closing phenylalanine or tryptophan. Fields, in order: clone size, D gene, V gene, J gene, CDR3 DNA, CDR3 protein. The D gene is left open where the match is weak. Not every row has a clone size; where given, it reads once, few, many or a size class.

abundance: -
d_gene: -
v_gene: TRBV6-5
j_gene: TRBJ2-1
CDR3nt: TGTGCCAGCCAAAGGGGAAACTATCAGGGCAATGAGCAGTTCTTC
CDR3aa: CASQRGNYQGNEQFF

abundance: -
d_gene: TRBD1
v_gene: TRBV19
j_gene: TRBJ1-5
CDR3nt: TGTGCCACCGGCCCGGGACAGGGGACATATAGCAATCAGCCCCAGCATTTT
CDR3aa: CATGPGQGTYSNQPQHF

abundance: -
d_gene: -
v_gene: TRBV28
j_gene: TRBJ2-7
CDR3nt: TGTGCCAGCGGGCAGAACTCCTACGAGCAGTACTTC
CDR3aa: CASGQNSYEQYF

abundance: once
d_gene: -
v_gene: TRBV27
j_gene: TRBJ2-7
CDR3nt: TGTGCCAGCAGTTTAGGGGGGGCAGTCTACGAGCAGTACTTC
CDR3aa: CASSLGGAVYEQYF

abundance: -
d_gene: -
v_gene: TRBV7-6
j_gene: TRBJ1-1
CDR3nt: TGTGCCAGCAGCTGGGAAGGGAAGGACACTGAAGCTTTCTTT
CDR3aa: CASSWEGKDTEAFF

abundance: -
d_gene: -
v_gene: TRBV2
j_gene: TRBJ1-4
CDR3nt: TGTGCCAGCAGTCGCCTTCGGACCCAAAATGAAAAACTGTTTTTT
CDR3aa: CASSRLRTQNEKLFF

abundance: -
d_gene: -
v_gene: TRBV7-3
j_gene: TRBJ2-2
CDR3nt: TGTGCCAGCAGTCCCGGCGTAAACGGTGCCGGGGAGCTGTTTTTT
CDR3aa: CASSPGVNGAGELFF

abundance: -
d_gene: -
v_gene: TRBV14
j_gene: TRBJ2-3
CDR3nt: TGTGCCAGCAGCCAGAGAGATACGCAGTATTTT
CDR3aa: CASSQRDTQYF

abundance: -
d_gene: -
v_gene: TRBV28
j_gene: TRBJ1-2
CDR3nt: TGTGCCAGCATCGGGACATTCTATGGCTACACCTTC
CDR3aa: CASIGTFYGYTF

abundance: -
d_gene: TRBD1
v_gene: TRBV5-5
j_gene: TRBJ1-3
CDR3nt: TGTGCCAGCAGCTATGGGACAGGGTACCACACCATATATTTT
CDR3aa: CASSYGTGYHTIYF

abundance: -
d_gene: TRBD1
v_gene: TRBV11-2
j_gene: TRBJ2-3
CDR3nt: TGTGCCAGCAGCTCTCAAGGGACAGTTAGCACAGATACGCAGTATTTT
CDR3aa: CASSSQGTVSTDTQYF

abundance: -
d_gene: -
v_gene: TRBV6-1
j_gene: TRBJ1-4
CDR3nt: TGTGCCAGCAGTGAAAAATTGGGCAGGGTCTCCGAAAAACTGTTTTTT
CDR3aa: CASSEKLGRVSEKLFF

abundance: -
d_gene: -
v_gene: TRBV30
j_gene: TRBJ2-1
CDR3nt: TGTGCCTGGACGGACTCTGGGAATGAGCAGTTCTTC
CDR3aa: CAWTDSGNEQFF

abundance: -
d_gene: -
v_gene: TRBV12-5
j_gene: TRBJ2-1
CDR3nt: TGTGCTAGTGGTTTGGTGGTGGAGGCTGAGCAGTTCTTC
CDR3aa: CASGLVVEAEQFF

abundance: -
d_gene: -
v_gene: TRBV9
j_gene: TRBJ1-5
CDR3nt: TGTGCCAGCAGCGTAGGAGGCACAATGGGCAATCAGCCCCAGCATTTT
CDR3aa: CASSVGGTMGNQPQHF

abundance: -
d_gene: -
v_gene: TRBV4-1
j_gene: TRBJ2-3
CDR3nt: TGCGCCAGCAGCCAAGTCCCGGCTAGCCTGGCGACAGATACGCAGTATTTT
CDR3aa: CASSQVPASLATDTQYF

abundance: -
d_gene: -
v_gene: TRBV19
j_gene: TRBJ1-1
CDR3nt: TGTGCCAGTAGTATTTCTGGGGCGAACACTGAAGCTTTCTTT
CDR3aa: CASSISGANTEAFF

abundance: -
d_gene: -
v_gene: TRBV9
j_gene: TRBJ1-1
CDR3nt: TGTGCCAGCAGCGTAGAATACTACACTGAAGCTTTCTTT
CDR3aa: CASSVEYYTEAFF

abundance: -
d_gene: -
v_gene: TRBV5-1
j_gene: TRBJ2-1
CDR3nt: TGCGCCAGCAGCCCGGGCGGGTACAATGAGCAGTTCTTC
CDR3aa: CASSPGGYNEQFF

abundance: -
d_gene: -
v_gene: TRBV5-3
j_gene: TRBJ1-3
CDR3nt: TGTGCCAGAAGCAAGGACAGCGACTCTGGAAACACCATATATTTT
CDR3aa: CARSKDSDSGNTIYF

abundance: -
d_gene: TRBD1
v_gene: TRBV5-1
j_gene: TRBJ1-4
CDR3nt: TGCGCCAGCAGCTTGGGGAACAGGGGGAAGGAGGTTTTT
CDR3aa: CASSLGNRGKEVF

abundance: -
d_gene: -
v_gene: TRBV7-9
j_gene: TRBJ1-1
CDR3nt: TGTGCCAGCAGCAAAGGTACTCGGACCGCTAATGCTGAAGCTTTCTTT
CDR3aa: CASSKGTRTANAEAFF

abundance: -
d_gene: TRBD1
v_gene: TRBV5-5
j_gene: TRBJ2-2
CDR3nt: TGTGCCAGCAGCTTGGACAGGGGCGAAAACACCGGGGAGCTGTTTTTT
CDR3aa: CASSLDRGENTGELFF

abundance: -
d_gene: -
v_gene: TRBV6-6
j_gene: TRBJ2-1
CDR3nt: TGTGCCAGCAGCTTCCCGCGGGGGACAGGTCTACAAGAGCAGTTCTTC
CDR3aa: CASSFPRGTGLQEQFF